A single T cell receptor (beta chain) is shown here with its context. This CDR3 region has 16 residues. Germline CDR1 is SEHNR and CDR2 is FQNEAQ (reference sequence). Trimming stripped 5 bases from V and 2 bases from J, with 15 bases between. The entry originates in a study of blood T cells in healthy people across ages. Then a second PCR, running about 6 to 11 cycles, was carried out with a sample-barcoded 5' primer and a J-beta primer mix. Using its own MiXCR run on the 5' RACE reads, TCRdb lists one record per CDR3 protein. The table records 800,000 to 950,000 distinct CDR3 sequences, almost 30% of them present only once. Separately, the same data were catalogued under a study of T cells of mothers and their children.

The J gene is TRBJ1-4, the V gene TRBV7-9; D remains unclear. Sequences were obtained from blood. This sequence originates from a woman in her 40s in good health. CDR3 sequence (DNA): TGTGCCAGCAGCGAAACCGCGGGCAGCACTAATGAAAAACTGTTTTTT. Its translation: CASSETAGSTNEKLFF.